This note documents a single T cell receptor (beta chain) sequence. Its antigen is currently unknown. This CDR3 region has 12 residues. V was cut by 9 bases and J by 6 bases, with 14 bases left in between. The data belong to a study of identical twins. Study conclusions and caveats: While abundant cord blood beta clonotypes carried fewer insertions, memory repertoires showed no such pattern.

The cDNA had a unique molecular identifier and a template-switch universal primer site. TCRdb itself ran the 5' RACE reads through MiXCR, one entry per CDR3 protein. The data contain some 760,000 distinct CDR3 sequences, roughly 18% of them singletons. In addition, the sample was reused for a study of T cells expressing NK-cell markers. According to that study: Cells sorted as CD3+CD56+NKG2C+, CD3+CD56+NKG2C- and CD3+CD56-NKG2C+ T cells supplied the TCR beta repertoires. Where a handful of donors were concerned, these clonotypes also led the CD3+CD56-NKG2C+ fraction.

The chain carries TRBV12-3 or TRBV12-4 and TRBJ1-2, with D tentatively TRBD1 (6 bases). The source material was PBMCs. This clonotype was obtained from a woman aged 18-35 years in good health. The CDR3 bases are TGTGCCAGTACAGGGAATTCAAATGGCTACACCTTC. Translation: CASTGNSNGYTF.